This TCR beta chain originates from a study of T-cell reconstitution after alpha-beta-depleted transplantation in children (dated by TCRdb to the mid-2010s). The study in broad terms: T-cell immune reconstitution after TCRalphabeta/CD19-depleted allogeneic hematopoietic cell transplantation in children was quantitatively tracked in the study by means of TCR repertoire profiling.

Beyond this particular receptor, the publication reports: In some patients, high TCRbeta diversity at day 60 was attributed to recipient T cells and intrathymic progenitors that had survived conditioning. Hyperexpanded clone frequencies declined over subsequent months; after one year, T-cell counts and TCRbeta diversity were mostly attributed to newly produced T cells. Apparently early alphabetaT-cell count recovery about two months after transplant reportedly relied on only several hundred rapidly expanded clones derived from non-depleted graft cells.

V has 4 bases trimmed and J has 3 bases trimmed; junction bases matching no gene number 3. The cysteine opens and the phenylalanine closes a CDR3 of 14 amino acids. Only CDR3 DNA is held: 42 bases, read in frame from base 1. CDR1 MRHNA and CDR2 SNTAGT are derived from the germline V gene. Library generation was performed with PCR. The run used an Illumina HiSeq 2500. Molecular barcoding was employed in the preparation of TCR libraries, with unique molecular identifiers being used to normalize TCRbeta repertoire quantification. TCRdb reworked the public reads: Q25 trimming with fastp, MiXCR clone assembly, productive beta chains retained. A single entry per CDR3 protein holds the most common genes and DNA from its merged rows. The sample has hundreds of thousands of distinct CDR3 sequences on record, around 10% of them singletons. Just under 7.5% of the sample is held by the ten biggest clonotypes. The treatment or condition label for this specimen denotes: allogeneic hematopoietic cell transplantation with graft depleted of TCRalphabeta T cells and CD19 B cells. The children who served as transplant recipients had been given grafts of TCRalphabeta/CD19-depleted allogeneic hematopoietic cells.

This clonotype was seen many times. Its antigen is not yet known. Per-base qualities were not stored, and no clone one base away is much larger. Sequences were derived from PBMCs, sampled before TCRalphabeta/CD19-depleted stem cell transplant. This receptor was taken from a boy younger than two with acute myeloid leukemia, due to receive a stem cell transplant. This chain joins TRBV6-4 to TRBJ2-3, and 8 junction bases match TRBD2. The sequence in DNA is TGTGCCAGCAGTGTCCGGGAGGGGACAGATACGCAGTATTTT. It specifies CASSVREGTDTQYF.